The 32 T cell receptor beta chains below were found in one sample sequenced in a study of T cell changes during pregnancy in multiple sclerosis. TCRdb keeps only in-frame clones here, not all; method: immunoSEQ multiplex PCR. The data hold roughly 45,000 clones, with just under 95% observed a single time. The sequences come from CD8+ T cells from peripheral blood mononuclear cells, collected after pregnancy. Every receptor here comes from a female donor with multiple sclerosis, enrolled in a pregnancy study.

The chain combines TRBV19 with TRBJ2-7, with D possibly matching TRBD1 (6 bases). V lost 1 base, J lost 2 bases, and 12 bases lay in between. The germline gives CDR1 LNHDA, CDR2 SQIVND (reference sequence). CDR3 size: 15 residues. CDR3 sequence: CASSIGGTQTYEQYF. CDR3 nucleotides: TGTGCCAGTAGTATAGGGGGGACACAGACCTACGAGCAGTACTTC.

The rearrangement joins TRBV27 to TRBJ2-7; D may be TRBD1 (5 bases). Trimming removed 2 bases at V and 2 bases at J, with 10 bases between. Germline V gene data show CDR1 as MNHEY and CDR2 as SMNVEV (reference sequence). This CDR3 is built from 14 residues. CDR3 nucleotides: TGTGCCAGCAGTTTAAGGGGCGGCCCCTACGAGCAGTACTTC. Its protein product is CASSLRGGPYEQYF.

The gene calls are TRBV5-1 and TRBJ2-1; 10 nucleotides align to TRBD2. The CDR3 is made up of 16 amino acids. V shed 0 bases, J shed 6 bases, and the junction held 6 bases outside the gene matches. Germline lookup yields CDR1 SGHRS and CDR2 YFSETQ. CDR3 in amino acids: CASSLEAGGPFNEQFF. As DNA, the CDR3 is TGCGCCAGCAGCTTGGAAGCGGGAGGGCCTTTCAATGAGCAGTTCTTC.

The gene calls are TRBV7-9 and TRBJ2-1, with D uncertain. Deletions cut 5 bases from V and 12 bases from J, with 11 bases between. The CDR3 consists of 11 residues. Per germline, CDR1 SEHNR and CDR2 FQNEAQ (reference sequence). The CDR3 reads CASSDPRGQFF. In nucleotides, the CDR3 is TGTGCCAGCAGCGACCCCAGAGGGCAGTTCTTC.

This clone showed up just once. The rearrangement joins TRBV7-2 to TRBJ1-2; perhaps TRBD1 as D (5 bases). Germline V gives CDR1 SGHTA, CDR2 FQGNSA. Trimming left V 1 base short and J 4 bases short, with 13 bases between. The CDR3 sequence is 15 residues long. CDR3 sequence: CASSLEEGQGYGYTF. The CDR3 DNA reads as TGTGCCAGCAGCTTAGAGGAGGGGCAGGGCTATGGCTACACCTTC. Filled out from reference TRBV7-2 and TRBJ1-2, the complete variable domain reads GAGVSQSPSNKVTEKGKDVELRCDPISGHTALYWYRQSLGQGLEFLIYFQGNSAPDKSGLPSDRFSAERTGGSVSTLTIQRTQQEDSAVYLCASSLEEGQGYGYTFGSGTRLTVV.

The J gene is TRBJ1-5, the V gene TRBV10-3; 9 nucleotides line up with TRBD1. Germline V CDR1 and CDR2: ENHRY, SYGVKD. Germline trimming cut 0 bases from V and 7 bases from J; bases unmatched to any gene: 7. The CDR3 sequence is 16 residues long. In nucleotides, the CDR3 is TGTGCCATCAGTGAGTCGGACAGGGGCAATGACCAGCCCCAGCATTTT. Translating it yields CAISESDRGNDQPQHF.

J is TRBJ1-4 and V is TRBV9; no reliable D call. V was pared by 3 bases and J by 0 bases, with 6 bases between. The CDR3 totals 14 residues. Germline V gene sequence: CDR1 SGDLS, CDR2 YYNGEE. As DNA, the CDR3 is TGTGCCAGCAGCGGAGGAGCAACTAATGAAAAACTGTTTTTT. Amino acid sequence: CASSGGATNEKLFF.

This chain uses TRBV7-9 with TRBJ2-3; 8 nucleotides match TRBD2. Germline CDR1 reads SEHNR; CDR2 reads FQNEAQ (reference sequence). CDR3 length equals 17 residues. Trimming at V came to 5 bases and at J to 2 bases, leaving 12 bases not matched to a gene. CDR3 nucleotides: TGTGCCAGCAGCCCAATTGGGGCGGGGGGATTCACAGATACGCAGTATTTT. Protein sequence: CASSPIGAGGFTDTQYF.

The chain has TRBV7-2 and TRBJ2-7; TRBD1 is a possible D gene (5 bases). Germline V gene lookup returns CDR1 SGHTA and CDR2 FQGNSA. Trimming removed 2 bases at V and 0 bases at J, with 14 bases between. The CDR3 is 16 residues long. The DNA of the CDR3 is TGTGCCAGCAGCTTAAACTCAGGGTCCGTCTCCTACGAGCAGTACTTC. It encodes CASSLNSGSVSYEQYF. The full variable domain, completed using reference TRBV7-2 and TRBJ2-7, is GAGVSQSPSNKVTEKGKDVELRCDPISGHTALYWYRQSLGQGLEFLIYFQGNSAPDKSGLPSDRFSAERTGGSVSTLTIQRTQQEDSAVYLCASSLNSGSVSYEQYFGPGTRLTVT.

The V and J genes are TRBV6-6 and TRBJ1-5; possibly TRBD1 for D (6 bases). Germline lookup yields CDR1 MNHNY and CDR2 SVGAGI (reference sequence). This CDR3 has 14 residues. V lost 2 bases, J lost 3 bases, and 8 bases lay in between. The CDR3 DNA sequence: TGTGCCAGCAGTTACGGGGACAACAATCAGCCCCAGCATTTT. Translating gives CASSYGDNNQPQHF.

CDR3 nucleotide sequence: TGTGCCAGCAGTTTGCGAGCGGGAGGGCCGTACAATGAGCAGTTCTTC. It yields the protein CASSLRAGGPYNEQFF. The rearrangement joins TRBV28 to TRBJ2-1; TRBD2 agrees at 10 bases. The CDR3 runs to 16 residues. The V and J ends lost 3 bases and 4 bases, in that order; junction bases with no gene match: 6. Germline CDR1 reads MDHEN; CDR2 reads SYDVKM.

The chain couples TRBV2 to TRBJ1-4; 8 bases map to TRBD1. This CDR3 region has 14 residues. Per the germline V gene, CDR1 is SNHLY and CDR2 is FYNNEI. V dropped 6 bases and J dropped 6; count of bases not matched to a gene: 6. The chain's CDR3 is CASSAWGQDEKLFF. The DNA for the CDR3 is TGTGCCAGCAGCGCCTGGGGACAGGATGAAAAACTGTTTTTT.

This chain links TRBV9 with TRBJ1-1; D may be TRBD1 (5 bases). CDR1 SGDLS and CDR2 YYNGEE come from the germline V gene. V was clipped by 2 bases and J by 5 bases, with 13 bases between them. CDR3 length equals 14 residues. CDR3 loop: CASSVSTAMTEAFF. The DNA for the CDR3 is TGTGCCAGCAGCGTTTCGACAGCGATGACTGAAGCTTTCTTT.

This chain connects TRBV15 to TRBJ2-2; possibly TRBD1 for D (5 bases). Germline loops: CDR1 LNHNV, CDR2 YYDKDF (reference sequence). The CDR3 sequence is 17 residues long. Trimming pared 1 base from V and 7 bases from J, leaving 19 bases between. This chain's CDR3 is CATSRAPGQGLVGELFF. The CDR3 region has the DNA TGTGCCACCAGCAGAGCCCCAGGACAAGGCTTAGTCGGGGAGCTGTTTTTT.

This sequence joins TRBV29-1 and TRBJ2-1, with D hard to call. Germline V lookup: CDR1 SQVTM, CDR2 ANQGSEA. V dropped 3 bases and J dropped 7 bases, with 16 bases sitting between them. The CDR3 spans 14 residues. The CDR3 DNA is TGCAGCGTTGAGTACGGTCTTCGTCTTAATGAGCAGTTCTTC. Protein sequence: CSVEYGLRLNEQFF.

This clone was detected only once. This chain links TRBV19 with TRBJ2-3; no clear D. The CDR3 has 14 residues. V was shortened by 3 bases and J by 0 bases, with 7 bases between the two germline ends. Germline CDR1 is LNHDA and CDR2 is SQIVND (reference sequence). This CDR3 is CASSISSSTDTQYF. CDR3 in DNA: TGTGCCAGTAGTATTTCTAGTAGCACAGATACGCAGTATTTT. Full variable domain (outside the CDR3, taken from reference TRBV19 and TRBJ2-3): DGGITQSPKYLFRKEGQNVTLSCEQNLNHDAMYWYRQDPGQGLRLIYYSQIVNDFQKGDIAEGYSVSREKKESFPLTVTSAQKNPTAFYLCASSISSSTDTQYFGPGTRLTVL.

V is TRBV27 and J is TRBJ2-1; TRBD2 agrees at 8 bases. The V gene end was trimmed by 6 bases and the J gene end by 5 bases; junction bases not matched to a gene: 12. The germline gives CDR1 MNHEY, CDR2 SMNVEV (reference sequence). The CDR3 is made up of 16 amino acids. The CDR3 here is CASSSVAGYTDNEQFF. In DNA form, the CDR3 reads TGTGCCAGCAGCTCCGTAGCGGGATACACAGACAATGAGCAGTTCTTC.

J is TRBJ2-5 and V is TRBV5-1, with 13 bases identical to TRBD2. Germline values: CDR1 SGHRS, CDR2 YFSETQ. This CDR3 has 15 residues. The trim removed 3 bases at V and 5 bases at J, leaving 4 bases unmatched. DNA of the CDR3: TGCGCCAGCAGCTCGGGACTAGCGGGGTCGGAGACCCAGTACTTC. Its protein product is CASSSGLAGSETQYF. The whole variable domain, remainder taken from reference TRBV5-1 and TRBJ2-5, is KAGVTQTPRYLIKTRGQQVTLSCSPISGHRSVSWYQQTPGQGLQFLFEYFSETQRNKGNFPGRFSGRQFSNSRSEMNVSTLELGDSALYLCASSSGLAGSETQYFGPGTRLLVL.

The CDR3 reads CSVDTGAGPYEQYF. CDR3 sequence (DNA): TGCAGCGTTGATACAGGGGCGGGTCCCTACGAGCAGTACTTC. The chain combines TRBV29-1 with TRBJ2-7, with 7 bases aligning to TRBD1. The CDR3 covers 14 residues. Germline values: CDR1 SQVTM, CDR2 ANQGSEA. V dropped 3 bases and J dropped 2; count of bases not matched to a gene: 7.

This chain joins TRBV6-1 and TRBJ2-2; D uncertain. Germline V gene lookup returns CDR1 MNHNS and CDR2 SASEGT. Trimming took 5 bases from V and 2 from J, leaving 6 bases between them. The CDR3 totals 13 residues. DNA of the CDR3: TGTGCCAGCAGTTTGAGCAACACCGGGGAGCTGTTTTTT. Encoded protein: CASSLSNTGELFF.

The chain joins TRBV30 to TRBJ1-1; no firm D call. CDR3 length: 14 amino acids. Trimming took 0 bases from V and 0 from J, leaving 8 bases between them. Germline values: CDR1 GTSNPN, CDR2 SVGIG (reference sequence). CDR3 sequence: CAWSVHPMNTEAFF. The DNA for the CDR3 is TGTGCCTGGAGTGTTCATCCCATGAACACTGAAGCTTTCTTT.

The chain links TRBV30 to TRBJ2-7, with 7 bases identical to TRBD1. The CDR3 is 13 amino acids. V lost 7 bases, J lost 2 bases, and 8 bases stayed unmatched. Germline CDR1 and CDR2: GTSNPN and SVGIG (reference sequence). This CDR3 is CALRQGQTYEQYF. CDR3 DNA sequence: TGTGCCTTAAGACAGGGACAAACCTACGAGCAGTACTTC.

This clone was counted between two and nine times. The chain employs TRBV19 and TRBJ1-2, with 7 bases aligning to TRBD1. Trimming cost V 8 bases and J 8 bases; bases outside gene matches: 2. CDR3 size: 10 residues. The germline V gene encodes CDR1 LNHDA and CDR2 SQIVND (reference sequence). The CDR3 is CASRQGGYTF. For the CDR3, the DNA is TGTGCCAGTCGACAGGGAGGCTACACCTTC.

Written as DNA, the CDR3 is TGCGCCAGCCGGTTGGGGGAGCGACTAAGCTGGCAGGAGACCCAGTACTTC. Its translation: CASRLGERLSWQETQYF. The V gene is TRBV5-1, the J gene TRBJ2-5; D tentatively reads TRBD1 or TRBD2 (5 bases each). The CDR3 loop spans 17 amino acids. Germline V CDR1 and CDR2: SGHRS, YFSETQ. V was cut by 7 bases and J by 5 bases, with 27 bases left in between.

This clone appeared once. The rearrangement uses TRBV6-6 and TRBJ2-1; D gene uncertain. The CDR3 is made up of 13 amino acids. Germline V gene sequence: CDR1 MNHNY, CDR2 SVGAGI (reference sequence). The V gene lost 1 base and the J gene lost 5 bases, with 6 bases spanning the gap. DNA for the CDR3: TGTGCCAGCAGTTACTTTTCGGACAATGAGCAGTTCTTC. Translated: CASSYFSDNEQFF.

V is TRBV27 and J is TRBJ2-5, with TRBD2 identical over 10 bases. Germline V gene lookup returns CDR1 MNHEY and CDR2 SMNVEV (reference sequence). The CDR3 covers 14 residues. V was clipped by 5 bases and J by 5 bases; unmatched bases: 5. For the CDR3, the DNA is TGTGCCAGCAGTCAAGCGGGGGGGCGGGAGACCCAGTACTTC. This translates into CASSQAGGRETQYF.

V and J are TRBV27 and TRBJ2-1; perhaps TRBD1 as D (5 bases). CDR1 and CDR2 from the germline V gene are MNHEY and SMNVEV (reference sequence). V lost 5 bases, J lost 1 base, and 18 bases lay in between. This CDR3 is built from 17 residues. The CDR3 sequence: CASSPTLGAGSYNEQFF. The CDR3 region has the DNA TGTGCCAGCAGTCCTACCCTTGGGGCCGGATCCTACAATGAGCAGTTCTTC.

This clone was observed a single time. J is TRBJ1-2 and V is TRBV29-1; TRBD1 matches 9 bases. The junction had 8 bases not matched to a gene; V was cut back by 7 bases and J by 8 bases. Germline V gene sequence: CDR1 SQVTM, CDR2 ANQGSEA. The CDR3 extends over 12 amino acids. The CDR3 spells CSGLGTGQGYTF. The CDR3 nucleotides read TGCAGCGGCTTGGGGACAGGGCAAGGCTACACCTTC.

CDR3: CASSFRAPPMNTEAFF. As DNA, the CDR3 is TGTGCCAGCAGTTTCAGGGCTCCTCCAATGAACACTGAAGCTTTCTTT. The chain joins TRBV27 to TRBJ1-1; TRBD1 might be the D (5 bases). The CDR3 runs 16 residues. Germline CDR1 MNHEY, CDR2 SMNVEV (reference sequence). The germline V and J ends were trimmed by 3 bases and 0 bases, with 14 bases remaining between them.

Only one count was recorded for this clone. This chain links TRBV10-2 with TRBJ1-5; D perhaps matches TRBD1 (6 bases). Trimming shortened V by 2 bases and J by 9 bases, and 17 bases separated the two germline ends. Germline V gene sequence: CDR1 WSHSY, CDR2 SAAADI. The CDR3 is made up of 15 amino acids. Here the CDR3 reads CASSEPGDGGPPQHF. CDR3 bases: TGCGCCAGCAGTGAGCCAGGGGACGGTGGACCGCCCCAGCATTTT.

V and J are TRBV2 and TRBJ1-3; 8 positions agree with TRBD1. In germline, CDR1 is SNHLY, CDR2 FYNNEI. This CDR3 comprises 14 residues. The V segment lost 9 bases and the J segment 5 bases; nucleotides outside the gene matches: 9. Here the CDR3 DNA reads TGTGCCAGATGGGACAGGTCCGGACGAAACACCATATATTTT. Protein: CARWDRSGRNTIYF.

The chain links TRBV29-1 to TRBJ2-1, with a possible D match to TRBD1 (5 bases). The CDR3 length is 17 residues. V shed 4 bases and J shed 8 bases, with 27 bases lying between them. Per germline, CDR1 SQVTM and CDR2 ANQGSEA. The CDR3 loop reads CSVVGLFEGAGPHEQFF. The CDR3 nucleotides read TGCAGCGTTGTGGGCCTCTTTGAAGGGGCAGGACCCCATGAGCAGTTCTTC.